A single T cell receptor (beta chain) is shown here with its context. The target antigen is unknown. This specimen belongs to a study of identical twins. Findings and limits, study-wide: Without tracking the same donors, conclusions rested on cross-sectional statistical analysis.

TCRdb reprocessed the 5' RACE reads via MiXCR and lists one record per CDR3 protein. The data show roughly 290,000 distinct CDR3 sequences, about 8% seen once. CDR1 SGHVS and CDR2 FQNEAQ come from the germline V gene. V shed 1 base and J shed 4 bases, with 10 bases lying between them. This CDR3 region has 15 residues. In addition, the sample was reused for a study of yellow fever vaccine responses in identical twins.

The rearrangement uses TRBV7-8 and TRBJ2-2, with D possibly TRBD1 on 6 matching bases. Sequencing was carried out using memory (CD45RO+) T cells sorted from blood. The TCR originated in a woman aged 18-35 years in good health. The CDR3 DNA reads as TGTGCCAGCAGCTTAGGGGGGCGCGGCACCGGGGAGCTGTTTTTT. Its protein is CASSLGGRGTGELFF.